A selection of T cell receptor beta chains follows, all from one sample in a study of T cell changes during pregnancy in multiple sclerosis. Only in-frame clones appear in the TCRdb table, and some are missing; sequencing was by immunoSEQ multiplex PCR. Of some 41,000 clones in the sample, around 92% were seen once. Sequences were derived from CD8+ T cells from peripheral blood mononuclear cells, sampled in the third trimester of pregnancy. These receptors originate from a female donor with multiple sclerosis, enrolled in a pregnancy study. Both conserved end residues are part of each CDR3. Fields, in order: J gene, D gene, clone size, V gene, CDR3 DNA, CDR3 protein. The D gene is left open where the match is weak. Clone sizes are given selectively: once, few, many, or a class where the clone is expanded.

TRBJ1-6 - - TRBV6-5 TGTGCCATAAGTCCTACAGGGCTCTCACCCCTCCACTTT CAISPTGLSPLHF
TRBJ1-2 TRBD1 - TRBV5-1 TGCGCCAGCAGCTTGAGACAGGGAAGGCACGGCTACACCTTC CASSLRQGRHGYTF
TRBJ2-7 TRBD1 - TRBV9 TGTGCCAGCAGCGTTACGGACAGGCCCTACGAGCAGTACTTC CASSVTDRPYEQYF
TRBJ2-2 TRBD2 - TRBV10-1 TGCGCCAGCAGTGAGGCGACTAGCGACGCCGGGGAGCTGTTTTTT CASSEATSDAGELFF
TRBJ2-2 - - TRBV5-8 TGTGCCAGCAGCCGGGCAGTTCAACCCGGGGTCGGGGAGCTGTTTTTT CASSRAVQPGVGELFF
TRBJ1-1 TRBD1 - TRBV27 TGTGCCAGCAGTTCACAACCGGGACAGGGGGCTCCTGAAGCTTTCTTT CASSSQPGQGAPEAFF
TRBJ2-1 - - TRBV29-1 TGCAGCGTTGAGTTCGTTTACAATGAGCAGTTCTTC CSVEFVYNEQFF
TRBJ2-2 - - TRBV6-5 TGTGCCAGCAGTTACTCGAAGCACGGGGAGCTGTTTTTT CASSYSKHGELFF
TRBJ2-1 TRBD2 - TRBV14 TGTGCCAGCAGCCAAGGGGGGACTAGCGGGGATGAGCAGTTCTTC CASSQGGTSGDEQFF
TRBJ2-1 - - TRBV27 TGTGCCAGCAGCTCGAGCGGATCCTACGATGAGCAGTTCTTC CASSSSGSYDEQFF
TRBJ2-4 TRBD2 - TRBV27 TGTGCCAGCAGCCAACTAGCGGCCAAAAACATTCAGTACTTC CASSQLAAKNIQYF
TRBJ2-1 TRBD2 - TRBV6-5 TGTGCCAGCAGTTACTTTGCGGGAGTGTTAAATGAGCAGTTCTTC CASSYFAGVLNEQFF
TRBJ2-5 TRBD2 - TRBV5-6 TGTGCCAGCAGCTTGGCTCTAGCGGGAGGGGGAGAGACCCAGTACTTC CASSLALAGGGETQYF
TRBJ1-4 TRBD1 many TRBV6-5 TGTGCCAGCAGGTTGACAGGGTTGGGAGAAAAACTGTTTTTT CASRLTGLGEKLFF
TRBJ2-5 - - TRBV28 TGTGCCAGCAGTTTCGTGTCGAAGTCTCGGGAGACCCAGTACTTC CASSFVSKSRETQYF
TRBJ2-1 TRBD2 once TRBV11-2 TGTGCCAGCAGAGGACTAGCGGGAAATGAGCAGTTCTTC CASRGLAGNEQFF
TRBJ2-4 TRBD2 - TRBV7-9 TGTGCCAGCAGCGCCGTCAGCGGGGAAAACATTCAGTACTTC CASSAVSGENIQYF
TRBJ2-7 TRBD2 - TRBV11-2 TGTGCCAGCAGCTCCGCCGCGGGGGGAAACTACGAGCAGTACTTC CASSSAAGGNYEQYF
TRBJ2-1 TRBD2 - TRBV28 TGTGCCAGCAGTTTACCGGGACTAGCGGGAGATAAGGAGCAGTTCTTC CASSLPGLAGDKEQFF
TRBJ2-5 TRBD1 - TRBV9 TGTGCCAGCAGCGCGGGGACAGCCCAAGAGACCCAGTACTTC CASSAGTAQETQYF
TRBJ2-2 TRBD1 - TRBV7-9 TGTGCCAGCAGCTCCCCGGACAGGGGAGAGTCCGGGGAGCTGTTTTTT CASSSPDRGESGELFF
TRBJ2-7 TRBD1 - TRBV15 TGTGCCACCAGCAGAGAGACAGGGGCTTACGAGCAGTACTTC CATSRETGAYEQYF
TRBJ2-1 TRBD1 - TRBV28 TGTGCCAGCAGCACGGACAGGACTCAGGGCGGGTTCTTC CASSTDRTQGGFF
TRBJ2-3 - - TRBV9 TGTGCCAGCAGCCTCGCCGGGTTCGGCACAGATACGCAGTATTTT CASSLAGFGTDTQYF
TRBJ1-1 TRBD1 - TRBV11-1 TGTGCCACCATGACAGGGCCCAACACTGAAGCTTTCTTT CATMTGPNTEAFF
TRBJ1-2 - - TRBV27 TGTGCCAGCAGCCCGGACAGCAGGTCCGACTACACCTTC CASSPDSRSDYTF
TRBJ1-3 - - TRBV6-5 TGTGCCAGCAGCCCGGGGAGATCCTCTGGAAACACCATATATTTT CASSPGRSSGNTIYF
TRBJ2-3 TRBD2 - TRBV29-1 TGCAGCGTTGCGGGACTAGCGAAATCACTTAGCACAGATACGCAGTATTTT CSVAGLAKSLSTDTQYF
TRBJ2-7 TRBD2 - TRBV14 TGTGCCAGCAGCCAAGCGCTAGCGGGAGTTGGCGAGCAGTACTTC CASSQALAGVGEQYF
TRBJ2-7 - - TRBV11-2 TGTGCCAGCAGCTTAGGCGGGTCCTCCTCCTACGAGCAGTACTTC CASSLGGSSSYEQYF
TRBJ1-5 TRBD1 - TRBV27 TGTGCCAGCAGTTTGGACAGGGGGGATCAGCCCCAGCATTTT CASSLDRGDQPQHF
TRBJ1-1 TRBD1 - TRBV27 TGTGCCAGCAGTTGGACAGGGCCCCACACTGAAGCTTTCTTT CASSWTGPHTEAFF
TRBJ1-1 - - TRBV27 TGTGCCAGCACAGGTCCGACTGAAGCTTTCTTT CASTGPTEAFF
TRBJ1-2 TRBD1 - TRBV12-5 TGTGCTAGTGGTTTGGCACACAGGGGTCAAAACCTGATTAGTGGCTACACCTTC CASGLAHRGQNLISGYTF
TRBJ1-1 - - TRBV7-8 TGTGCCAGCAGCTTAGTTCAGGGTTCTGAAGCTTTCTTT CASSLVQGSEAFF
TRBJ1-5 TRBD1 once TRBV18 TGTGCCAGCTCATCGGGACAGGGGGCTCCAGGGCCCCAGCATTTT CASSSGQGAPGPQHF
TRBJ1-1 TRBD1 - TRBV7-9 TGTGCCAGCAGCTTACTTCAGGGGGTCCTCTCCAGAGCTTTCTTT CASSLLQGVLSRAFF
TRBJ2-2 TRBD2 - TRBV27 TGTGCCAGCAGGTTAGCGGGAGGGCCCACCGGGGAGCTGTTTTTT CASRLAGGPTGELFF
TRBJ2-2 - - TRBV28 TGTGCCAGCAGCAGCCGGACAGTTACCGGGGAGCTGTTTTTT CASSSRTVTGELFF
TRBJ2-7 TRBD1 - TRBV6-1 TGTGCCAGCAGGGGACAGTCCTACGAGCAGTACTTC CASRGQSYEQYF
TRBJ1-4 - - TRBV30 TGTGCCTGGAGGGGGGTCGGGACAGAAAAACTGTTTTTT CAWRGVGTEKLFF
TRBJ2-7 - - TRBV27 TGTGCCAGCTCATTCGGAGGTACATCGTTCGAGCAGTACTTC CASSFGGTSFEQYF
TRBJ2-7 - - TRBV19 TGTGCCAGTAGTATCGCGAACGAGCAGTACTTC CASSIANEQYF
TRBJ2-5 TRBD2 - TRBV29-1 TGCAGCGTTGACCCAGCGGGAGGGCCGGAGACCCAGTACTTC CSVDPAGGPETQYF
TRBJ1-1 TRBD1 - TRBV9 TGTGCCAGCAGCGGGGACAGTATGAACACTGAAGCTTTCTTT CASSGDSMNTEAFF
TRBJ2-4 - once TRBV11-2 TGTGCCAGCAGCAGTCCACGGAGGACCAAAAACATTCAGTACTTC CASSSPRRTKNIQYF
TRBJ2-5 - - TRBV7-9 TGTGCCAGCAGCTTAACAGAACAAGAGACCCAGTACTTC CASSLTEQETQYF
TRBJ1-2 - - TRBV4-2 TGTGCCAGCAGCCCAAGCACAGCTTCCTATGGCTACACCTTC CASSPSTASYGYTF
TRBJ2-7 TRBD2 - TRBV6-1 TGTGCCAGCAGTGAAGGTTATCTAGCGGATCCCTACGAGCAGTACTTC CASSEGYLADPYEQYF
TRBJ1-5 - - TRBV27 TGTGCCAGCAGTTTTTCCAGGTCCAAGCCCCAGCATTTT CASSFSRSKPQHF
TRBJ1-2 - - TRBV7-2 TGTGCCAGCAGCTTAGCCCCAGGGGTCTCCGAAAACTATGGCTACACCTTC CASSLAPGVSENYGYTF
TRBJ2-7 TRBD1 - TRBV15 TGTGCCACCAGCAGAGGGGACAGTACCTACGAGCAGTACTTC CATSRGDSTYEQYF
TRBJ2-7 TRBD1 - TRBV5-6 TGTGCCAGCAGCCCAGACGCCGGGACAGGGGGCGGGGAGCAGTACTTC CASSPDAGTGGGEQYF